Sequencing of this TCR beta chain was carried out in a study of blood T cell repertoires in COVID-19. Whole-study context: Acute-phase and convalescent COVID-19 samples originated in the United States, Italy and Spain. T cells, B-cell-depleted T cells, or PBMCs provided the cDNA or gDNA that served as material.

This clone has only a few counts. CDR1 SGHKS and CDR2 YYEKEE come from the germline V gene (reference sequence). The CDR3 is 11 amino acids. The V end was cut by 1 base, the J end by 7 bases, with 5 bases between. Under the authors' procedure: The authors estimated nucleated cell counts from reference gene primer amplification. The protocol was immunoSEQ multiplex PCR, while the TCRdb copy is restricted to in-frame clones and leaves out a portion. V, J and clone size reflect that table, while D and trimming were determined from the DNA. The sample lists 250,000 to 300,000 clones, 70% to 90% occurring once.

The chain is built from TRBV5-5 and TRBJ1-2; D not resolved. The clonotype comes from a woman in her seventies with acute or convalescent COVID-19. Sequences were obtained from peripheral blood. CDR3 region: CASSLHSGYTF. For the CDR3, the DNA is TGTGCCAGCAGCTTGCACAGTGGCTACACCTTC.